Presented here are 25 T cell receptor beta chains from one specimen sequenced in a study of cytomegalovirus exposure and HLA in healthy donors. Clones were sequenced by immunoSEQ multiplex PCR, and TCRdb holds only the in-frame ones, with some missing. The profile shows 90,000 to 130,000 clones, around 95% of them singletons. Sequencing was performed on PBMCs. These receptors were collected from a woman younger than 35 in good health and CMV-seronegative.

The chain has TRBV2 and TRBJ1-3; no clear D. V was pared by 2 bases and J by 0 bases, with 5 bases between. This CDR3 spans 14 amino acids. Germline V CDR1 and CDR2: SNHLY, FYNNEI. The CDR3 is CASSEIISGNTIYF. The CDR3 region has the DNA TGTGCCAGCAGTGAAATCATCTCTGGAAACACCATATATTTT.

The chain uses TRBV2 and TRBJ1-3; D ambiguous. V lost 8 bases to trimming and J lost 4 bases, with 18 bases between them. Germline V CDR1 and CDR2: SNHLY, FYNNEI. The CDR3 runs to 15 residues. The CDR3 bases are TGTGCCAGCCGAGGGCCTGAGGGAGGGGGAAACACCATATATTTT. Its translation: CASRGPEGGGNTIYF.

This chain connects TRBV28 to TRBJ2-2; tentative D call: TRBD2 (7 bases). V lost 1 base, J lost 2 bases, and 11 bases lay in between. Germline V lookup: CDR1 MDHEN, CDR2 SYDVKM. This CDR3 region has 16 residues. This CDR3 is CASSLLGGLNTGELFF. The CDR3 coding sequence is TGTGCCAGCAGTTTATTGGGGGGGCTAAACACCGGGGAGCTGTTTTTT.

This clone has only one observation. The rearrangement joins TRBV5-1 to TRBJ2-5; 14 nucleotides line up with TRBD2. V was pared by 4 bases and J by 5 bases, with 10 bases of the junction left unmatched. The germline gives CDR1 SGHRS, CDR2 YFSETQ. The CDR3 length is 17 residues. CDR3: CASSAGTSGGRGETQYF. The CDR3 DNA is TGCGCCAGCAGCGCGGGGACTAGCGGGGGCCGGGGGGAGACCCAGTACTTC.

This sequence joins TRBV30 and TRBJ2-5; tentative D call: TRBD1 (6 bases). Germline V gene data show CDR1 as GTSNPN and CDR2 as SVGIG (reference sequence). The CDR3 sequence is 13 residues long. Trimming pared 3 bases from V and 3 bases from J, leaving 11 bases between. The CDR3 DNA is TGTGCCTGGAGCAGGGGTATGGAAGAGACCCAGTACTTC. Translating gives CAWSRGMEETQYF.

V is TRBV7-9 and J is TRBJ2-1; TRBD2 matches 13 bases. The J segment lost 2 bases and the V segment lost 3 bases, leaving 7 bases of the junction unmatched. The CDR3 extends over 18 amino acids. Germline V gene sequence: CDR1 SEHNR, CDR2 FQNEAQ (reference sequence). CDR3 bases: TGTGCCAGCAGCTTCGTTGGGACTAGCGGGGTTCCCTACAATGAGCAGTTCTTC. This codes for CASSFVGTSGVPYNEQFF.

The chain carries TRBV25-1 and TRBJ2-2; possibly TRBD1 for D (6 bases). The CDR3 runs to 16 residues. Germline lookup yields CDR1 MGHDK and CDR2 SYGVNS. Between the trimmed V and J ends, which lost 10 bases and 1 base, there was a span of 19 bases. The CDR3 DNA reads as TGTGCCATCCAAGGGACAATTGTTCGGAACACCGGGGAGCTGTTTTTT. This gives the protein CAIQGTIVRNTGELFF.

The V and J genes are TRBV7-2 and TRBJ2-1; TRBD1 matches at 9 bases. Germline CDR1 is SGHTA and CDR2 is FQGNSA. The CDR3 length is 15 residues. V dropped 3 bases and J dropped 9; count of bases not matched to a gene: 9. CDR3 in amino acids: CASSLATGGNGEQFF. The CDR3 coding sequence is TGTGCCAGCAGCTTGGCGACAGGGGGGAACGGTGAGCAGTTCTTC.

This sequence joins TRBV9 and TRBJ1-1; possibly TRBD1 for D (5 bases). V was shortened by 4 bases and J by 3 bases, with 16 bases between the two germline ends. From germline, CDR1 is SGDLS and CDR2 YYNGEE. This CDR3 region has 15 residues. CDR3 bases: TGTGCCAGCAGCTTGACGGCAGGGCAGTACACTGAAGCTTTCTTT. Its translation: CASSLTAGQYTEAFF.

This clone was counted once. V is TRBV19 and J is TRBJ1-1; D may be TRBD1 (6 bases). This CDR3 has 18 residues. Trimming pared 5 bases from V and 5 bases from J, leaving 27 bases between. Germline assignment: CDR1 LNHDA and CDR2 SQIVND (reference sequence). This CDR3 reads CASSPPRGKTGPWTEAFF. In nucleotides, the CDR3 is TGTGCCAGTAGTCCCCCTAGGGGGAAAACCGGCCCTTGGACTGAAGCTTTCTTT.

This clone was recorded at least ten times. CDR3: CASSPITYNEQFF. The CDR3 region has the DNA TGTGCCAGCAGCCCTATAACCTACAATGAGCAGTTCTTC. V usage is TRBV2 and J usage is TRBJ2-1; no clear D. The CDR3 has 13 residues. With 6 bases removed from V and 2 bases from J, the gap between germline ends came to 8 bases. Germline loops: CDR1 SNHLY, CDR2 FYNNEI.

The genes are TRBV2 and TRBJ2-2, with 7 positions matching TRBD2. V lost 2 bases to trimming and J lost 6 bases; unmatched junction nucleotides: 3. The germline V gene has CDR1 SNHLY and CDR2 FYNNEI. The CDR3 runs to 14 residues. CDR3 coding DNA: TGTGCCAGCAGTGAAACGGGGAGGGCCGGGGAGCTGTTTTTT. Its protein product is CASSETGRAGELFF.

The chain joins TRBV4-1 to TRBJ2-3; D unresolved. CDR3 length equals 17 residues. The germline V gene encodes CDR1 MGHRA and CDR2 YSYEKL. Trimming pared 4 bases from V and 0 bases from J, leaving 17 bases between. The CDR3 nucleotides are TGCGCCAGCAGCCCTCCCCACCCCGCGCATAGCACAGATACGCAGTATTTT. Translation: CASSPPHPAHSTDTQYF.

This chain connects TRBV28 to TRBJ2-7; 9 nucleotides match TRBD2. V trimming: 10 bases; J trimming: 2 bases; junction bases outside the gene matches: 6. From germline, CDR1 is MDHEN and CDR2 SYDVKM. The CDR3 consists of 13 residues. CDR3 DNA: TGTGCCATTTTGGGACTAGCAACCTACGAGCAGTACTTC. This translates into CAILGLATYEQYF.

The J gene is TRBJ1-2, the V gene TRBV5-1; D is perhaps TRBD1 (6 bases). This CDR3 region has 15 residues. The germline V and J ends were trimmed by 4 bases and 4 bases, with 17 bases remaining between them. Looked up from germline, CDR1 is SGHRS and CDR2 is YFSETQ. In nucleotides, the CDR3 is TGCGCCAGCAGCCCACAAGTCGGGGGGCCCTATGGCTACACCTTC. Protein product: CASSPQVGGPYGYTF.

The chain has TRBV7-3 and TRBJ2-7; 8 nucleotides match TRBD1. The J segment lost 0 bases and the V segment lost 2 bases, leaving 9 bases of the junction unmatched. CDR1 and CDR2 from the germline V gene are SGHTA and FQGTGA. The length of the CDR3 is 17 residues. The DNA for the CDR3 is TGTGCCAGCAGCTTACTCGGCGCAGGGGGCAGCTCCTACGAGCAGTACTTC. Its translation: CASSLLGAGGSSYEQYF.

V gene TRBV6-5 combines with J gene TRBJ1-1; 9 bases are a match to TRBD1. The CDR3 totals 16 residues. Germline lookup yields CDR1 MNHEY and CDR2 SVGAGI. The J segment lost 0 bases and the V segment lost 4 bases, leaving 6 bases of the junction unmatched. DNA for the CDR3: TGTGCCAGCAGTTGGGCCGGGACAGGGATGAACACTGAAGCTTTCTTT. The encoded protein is CASSWAGTGMNTEAFF.

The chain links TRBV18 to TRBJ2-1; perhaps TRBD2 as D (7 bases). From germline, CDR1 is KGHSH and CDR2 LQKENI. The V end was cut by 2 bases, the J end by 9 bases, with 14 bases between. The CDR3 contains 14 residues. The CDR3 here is CASSPKAGAGEQFF. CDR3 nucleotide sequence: TGTGCCAGCTCACCAAAGGCGGGGGCGGGTGAGCAGTTCTTC. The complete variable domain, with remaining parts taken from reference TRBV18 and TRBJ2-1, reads NAGVMQNPRHLVRRRGQEARLRCSPMKGHSHVYWYRQLPEEGLKFMVYLQKENIIDESGMPKERFSAEFPKEGPSILRIQQVVRGDSAAYFCASSPKAGAGEQFFGPGTRLTVL.

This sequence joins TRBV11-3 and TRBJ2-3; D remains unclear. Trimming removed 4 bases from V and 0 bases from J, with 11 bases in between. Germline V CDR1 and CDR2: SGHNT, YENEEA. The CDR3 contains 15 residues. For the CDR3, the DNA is TGTGCCAGCAGCTCCGCGGCCGGCAGCACAGATACGCAGTATTTT. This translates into CASSSAAGSTDTQYF.

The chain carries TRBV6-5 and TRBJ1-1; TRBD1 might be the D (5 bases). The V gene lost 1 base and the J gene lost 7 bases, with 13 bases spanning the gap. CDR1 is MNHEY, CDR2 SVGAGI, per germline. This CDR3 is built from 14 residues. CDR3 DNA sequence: TGTGCCAGCAGTTACTTAAGCAGGGTTAATGAAGCTTTCTTT. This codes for CASSYLSRVNEAFF.

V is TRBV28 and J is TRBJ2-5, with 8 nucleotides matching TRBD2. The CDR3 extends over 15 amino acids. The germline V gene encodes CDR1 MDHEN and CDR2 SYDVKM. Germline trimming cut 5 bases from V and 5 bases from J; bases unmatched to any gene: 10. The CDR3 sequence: CASSMPRGGVETQYF. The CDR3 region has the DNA TGTGCCAGCAGTATGCCTCGGGGGGGTGTGGAGACCCAGTACTTC.

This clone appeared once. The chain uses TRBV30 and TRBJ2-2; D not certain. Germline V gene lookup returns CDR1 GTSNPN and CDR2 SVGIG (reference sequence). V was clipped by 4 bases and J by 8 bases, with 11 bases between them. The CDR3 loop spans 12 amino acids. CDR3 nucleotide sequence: TGTGCCTGGAACCACCCAGCGGGGGAGCTGTTTTTT. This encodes CAWNHPAGELFF. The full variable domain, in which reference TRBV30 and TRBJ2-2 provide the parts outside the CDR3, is SQTIHQWPATLVQPVGSPLSLECTVEGTSNPNLYWYRQAAGRGLQLLFYSVGIGQISSEVPQNLSASRPQDRQFILSSKKLLLSDSGFYLCAWNHPAGELFFGEGSRLTVL.

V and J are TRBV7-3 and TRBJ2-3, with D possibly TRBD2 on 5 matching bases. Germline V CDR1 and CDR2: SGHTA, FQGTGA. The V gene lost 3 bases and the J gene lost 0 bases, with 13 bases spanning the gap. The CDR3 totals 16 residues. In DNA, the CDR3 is TGTGCCAGCAGCTTGAGTCCGGGCGGGAGCACAGATACGCAGTATTTT. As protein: CASSLSPGGSTDTQYF.

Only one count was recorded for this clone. CDR3: CASSARVRSSYEQYF. As DNA, the CDR3 is TGTGCCAGTAGTGCCAGGGTCCGGAGCTCCTACGAGCAGTACTTC. This sequence joins TRBV19 and TRBJ2-7, with D possibly TRBD1 on 5 matching bases. Germline V CDR1 and CDR2: LNHDA, SQIVND (reference sequence). The CDR3 runs 15 residues. V was trimmed by 5 bases and J by 0 bases, leaving 14 bases between them.

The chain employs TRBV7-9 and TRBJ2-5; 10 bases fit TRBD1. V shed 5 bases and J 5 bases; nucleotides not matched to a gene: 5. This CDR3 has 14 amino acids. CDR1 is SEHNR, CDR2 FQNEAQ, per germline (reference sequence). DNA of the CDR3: TGTGCCAGCAGCCCGCCGGACAGGGGGGAGACCCAGTACTTC. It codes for CASSPPDRGETQYF. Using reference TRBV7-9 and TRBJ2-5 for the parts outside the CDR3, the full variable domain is DTGVSQNPRHKITKRGQNVTFRCDPISEHNRLYWYRQTLGQGPEFLTYFQNEAQLEKSRLLSDRFSAERPKGSFSTLEIQRTEQGDSAMYLCASSPPDRGETQYFGPGTRLLVL.